One and the same sample provided the 3 T cell receptor beta chains below, sequenced in a study of blood T cells in healthy people across ages. A sample-barcoded 5' primer and a J-beta primer mix were used in a second PCR of about 7 to 12 cycles. TCRdb independently ran MiXCR on the 5' RACE reads; one entry per CDR3 protein. This sample yields approximately 1.5 million distinct CDR3 sequences, of which about 31% are seen a single time; 11% belongs to the top ten. Sequencing was performed on blood. These TCRs come from a woman in her 30s in good health.

Ten or more counts support this clonotype. The chain combines TRBV10-3 with TRBJ2-7; perhaps TRBD2 as D (7 bases). This CDR3 region has 13 residues. Trimming shortened V by 3 bases and J by 2 bases, and 8 bases separated the two germline ends. CDR1 is ENHRY, CDR2 SYGVKD, per germline. The CDR3 spells CAISDGGPYEQYF. DNA for the CDR3: TGTGCCATCAGTGACGGGGGGCCCTACGAGCAGTACTTC.

Details on this clonotype: A much bigger clone sits one base away, suggesting this may be a read error. The rearrangement uses TRBV11-2 and TRBJ2-3; D possibly corresponds to TRBD1 (6 bases). Germline V gene data show CDR1 as SGHAT and CDR2 as FQNNGV. The CDR3 sequence is 19 residues long. Trimming left V 11 bases short and J 2 bases short, with 32 bases between. CDR3 sequence (DNA): TGTGCCGGCTCTACTCAGACCCGGGACACGGCCTGGTACACAGATACGCAGTATTTT. Translated: CAGSTQTRDTAWYTDTQYF. Based on the CDR3 plus reference TRBV11-2 and TRBJ2-3, the full variable domain is EAGVAQSPRYKIIEKRQSVAFWCNPISGHATLYWYQQILGQGPKLLIQFQNNGVVDDSQLPKDRFSAERLKGVDSTLKIQPAKLEDSAVYLCAGSTQTRDTAWYTDTQYFGPGTRLTVL.

This chain links TRBV5-1 with TRBJ1-6, with 7 bases that match TRBD1. The germline CDR1 and CDR2 sequences are SGHRS and YFSETQ. The V segment lost 4 bases and the J segment 10 bases; nucleotides outside the gene matches: 11. CDR3 length: 15 residues. The CDR3 bases are TGCGCCAGCAGCCCTGGACAGGACAATCGCTCACCCCTCCACTTT. Protein product: CASSPGQDNRSPLHF.